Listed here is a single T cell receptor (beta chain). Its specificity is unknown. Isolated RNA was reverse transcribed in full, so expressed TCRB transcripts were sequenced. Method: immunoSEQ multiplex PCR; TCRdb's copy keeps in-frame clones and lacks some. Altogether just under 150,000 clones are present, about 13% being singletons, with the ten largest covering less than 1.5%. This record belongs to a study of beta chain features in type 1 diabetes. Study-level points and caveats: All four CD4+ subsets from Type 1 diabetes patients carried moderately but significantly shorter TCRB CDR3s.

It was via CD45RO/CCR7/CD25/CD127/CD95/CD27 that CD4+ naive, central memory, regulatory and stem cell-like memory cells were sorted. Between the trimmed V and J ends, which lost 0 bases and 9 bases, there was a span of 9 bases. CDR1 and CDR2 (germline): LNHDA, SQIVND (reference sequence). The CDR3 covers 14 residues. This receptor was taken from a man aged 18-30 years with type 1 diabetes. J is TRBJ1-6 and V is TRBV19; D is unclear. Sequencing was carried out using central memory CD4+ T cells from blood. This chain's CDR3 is CASSIDHNGSPLHF. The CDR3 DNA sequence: TGTGCCAGTAGTATAGACCATAACGGTTCACCCCTCCACTTT.